The source of this T cell receptor beta chain is a study of technical replicates of blood from several donors. TCRdb's table, derived via immunoSEQ multiplex PCR, lists solely in-frame clones and lacks some. The sample lists roughly 80,000 clones, approximately 94% occurring once. This clone was seen once. Other DNA variants within this sample encode the same CDR3. Unmatched junction bases numbered 3, after V lost 6 bases and J lost 2 bases. This CDR3 spans 15 amino acids. Germline V lookup: CDR1 MNHEY, CDR2 SMNVEV (reference sequence). This receptor was identified in a human donor in good health. The sequencing sample was made of T cells isolated from PBMCs. The chain links TRBV27 to TRBJ2-7, with TRBD2 matching over 14 bases. CDR3 coding DNA: TGTGCCAGCAGCCTGACTAGCGGGAGGGCCTACGAGCAGTACTTC. This sequence encodes CASSLTSGRAYEQYF.